These T cell receptor beta chains were read from a single sample in a study of blood T cell repertoires in COVID-19. The repertoire was sequenced with immunoSEQ multiplex PCR; TCRdb's copy has only in-frame clones and lacks some. The table lists 260,000 or so clones, just over 85% of them singletons, with roughly 16% in the top ten. Specimen: PBMCs or T cells enriched from blood (not recorded which). The receptor set was obtained from a man younger than 35 who had recovered from COVID-19. CDR3s include the opening cysteine and the closing phenylalanine or tryptophan. The D gene is left open where the match is weak. Only part of the rows carry a size: once, few, many, or a class if the clone is expanded.

J,V,D,size,DNA,CDR3
TRBJ2-2,TRBV27,TRBD2,-,TGTGCCAGCAGTGGGACTAGCGGGAGAGTTGGCGGGGAGCTGTTTTTT,CASSGTSGRVGGELFF
TRBJ2-7,TRBV5-6,TRBD1,once,TGTGCCAGCAGCTCGCGGACAGGGAACCCCTACGAGCAGTACTTC,CASSSRTGNPYEQYF
TRBJ2-7,TRBV13,-,-,TGTGCCAGCAGCCCCGCGGTGAGCGGGCGACGTCACGAGCAGTACTTC,CASSPAVSGRRHEQYF
TRBJ2-7,TRBV4-2,TRBD2,-,TGTGCCAGCAGCCCCGGGACTAGCGGGGGGGGGTACGAGCAGTACTTC,CASSPGTSGGGYEQYF
TRBJ1-6,TRBV6-5,-,-,TGTGCCAGCAGTTCAGGGTCGGAGTACTCCCTCCACTTT,CASSSGSEYSLHF
TRBJ1-4,TRBV2,-,once,TGTGCCAGCAGCGTCCTTGGGCATAGCGGTGAAAAACTGTTTTTT,CASSVLGHSGEKLFF
TRBJ2-7,TRBV6-5,-,many,TGTGCCAGCGACCCGGCGGGCGGGGACGCGTACGAGCAGTACTTC,CASDPAGGDAYEQYF
TRBJ1-4,TRBV30,-,-,TGTGCCTGGATGGACATTGGGTCTAATGAAAAACTGTTTTTT,CAWMDIGSNEKLFF
TRBJ2-1,TRBV7-2,-,once,TGTGCCAGCAGCTTATTTTGGGTAGCCCTAAACAATGAGCAGTTCTTC,CASSLFWVALNNEQFF
TRBJ1-5,TRBV5-6,-,once,TGTGCCAGCAGCTTGGCTGGGGAGGGCAATCAGCCCCAGCATTTT,CASSLAGEGNQPQHF
TRBJ2-5,TRBV28,TRBD2,-,TGTGCCAGCCTAAAAGCGGGGAGGTTGCAAGAGACCCAGTACTTC,CASLKAGRLQETQYF
TRBJ2-2,TRBV28,-,-,TGTGCCAGCAGTTTATGGCAGGACACCGGGGAGCTGTTTTTT,CASSLWQDTGELFF
TRBJ2-5,TRBV15,TRBD2,-,TGTGCCACCAGCACGGCACTAGCGGGAGGCGAGACCCAGTACTTC,CATSTALAGGETQYF
TRBJ2-1,TRBV27,TRBD2,-,TGTGCCAGCAGTTTACGACTAGCGGGAAACAATGAGCAGTTCTTC,CASSLRLAGNNEQFF
TRBJ2-5,TRBV4-1,TRBD1,-,TGCGCCAGCAGCCAAGTCTTTGGGCAGGGGGCACGGGAGACCCAGTACTTC,CASSQVFGQGARETQYF
TRBJ2-7,TRBV28,TRBD2,-,TGTGCCAGCAGTTTATTGCTCTCAGGGACTAGCGGGAGAAGCTACGAGCAGTACTTC,CASSLLLSGTSGRSYEQYF
TRBJ1-5,TRBV28,-,-,TGTGCCAGCAGTTCAGGGGCGCAGAGCTCGTATCAGCCCCAGCATTTT,CASSSGAQSSYQPQHF
TRBJ2-1,TRBV5-1,TRBD1,-,TGCGCCAGCAGCCCGACCGGGACAGGGGGCTACAATGAGCAGTTCTTC,CASSPTGTGGYNEQFF
TRBJ1-1,TRBV12-3/TRBV12-4,-,few,TGTGCCAGCAGTCCAGGGAGGGGCTACGAAGCTTTCTTT,CASSPGRGYEAFF
TRBJ1-1,TRBV3-1/TRBV3-2,-,once,TGTGCCAGCAGCCCCCCGGGGAGCACTGAAGCTTTCTTT,CASSPPGSTEAFF
TRBJ2-7,TRBV18,-,-,TGTGCCAGCTCACCACCGTCTCTTAAGCGGGAGCAGTACTTC,CASSPPSLKREQYF
TRBJ2-1,TRBV30,-,-,TGTGCCTGGAGTGTAGCTGGTTACAATGAGCAGTTCTTC,CAWSVAGYNEQFF
TRBJ1-1,TRBV7-9,TRBD1,-,TGTGCCAGCAGCTCCAGGGGGCTTTGGGAAACTGAAGCTTTCTTT,CASSSRGLWETEAFF
TRBJ1-1,TRBV7-3,TRBD1,few,TGTGCCAGCAGCGACGGACAGGGAGACACTGAAGCTTTCTTT,CASSDGQGDTEAFF
TRBJ2-7,TRBV19,TRBD1,-,TGTGCCAGTAGCACGCAGGGGGCGAGCCACGAGCAGTACTTC,CASSTQGASHEQYF
TRBJ2-3,TRBV19,TRBD2,-,TGTGCCAGTAAACGAGCGGGAATTACAGATACGCAGTATTTT,CASKRAGITDTQYF
TRBJ1-3,TRBV5-1,-,-,TGCGCCAGCACACCTATGGGGGGGACCGGAAGAAACACCATATATTTT,CASTPMGGTGRNTIYF
TRBJ1-4,TRBV30,TRBD1,-,TGTGCCTGGCTTACCCGGGACAGGGGGACGGAAAAACTGTTTTTT,CAWLTRDRGTEKLFF